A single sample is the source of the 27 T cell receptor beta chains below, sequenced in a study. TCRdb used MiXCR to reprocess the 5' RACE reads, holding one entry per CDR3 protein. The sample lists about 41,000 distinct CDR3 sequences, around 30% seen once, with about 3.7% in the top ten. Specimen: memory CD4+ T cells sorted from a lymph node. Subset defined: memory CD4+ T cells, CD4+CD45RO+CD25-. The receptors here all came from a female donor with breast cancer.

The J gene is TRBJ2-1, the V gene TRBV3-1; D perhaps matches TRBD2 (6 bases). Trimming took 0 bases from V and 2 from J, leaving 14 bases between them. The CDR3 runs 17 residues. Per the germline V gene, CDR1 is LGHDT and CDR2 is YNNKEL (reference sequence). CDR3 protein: CASSQEGTSLTYNEQFF. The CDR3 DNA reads TGTGCCAGCAGCCAAGAAGGTACTAGCCTTACCTACAATGAGCAGTTCTTC.

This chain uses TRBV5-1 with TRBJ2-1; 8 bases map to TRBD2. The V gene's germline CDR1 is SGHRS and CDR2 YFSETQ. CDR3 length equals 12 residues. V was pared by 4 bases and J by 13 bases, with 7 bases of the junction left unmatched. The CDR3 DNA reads TGCGCCAGCAGCCCCCCGGGGACTAGTCAGTTCTTC. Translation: CASSPPGTSQFF.

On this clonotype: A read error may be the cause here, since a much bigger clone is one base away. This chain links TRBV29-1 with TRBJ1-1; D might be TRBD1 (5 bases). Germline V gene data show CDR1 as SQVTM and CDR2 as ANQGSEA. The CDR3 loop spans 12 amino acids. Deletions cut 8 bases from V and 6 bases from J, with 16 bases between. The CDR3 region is CSTGGIRSEAFF. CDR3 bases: TGCAGCACTGGGGGGATCCGGTCTGAAGCTTTCTTT. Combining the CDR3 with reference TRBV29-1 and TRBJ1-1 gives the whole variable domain SAVISQKPSRDICQRGTSLTIQCQVDSQVTMMFWYRQQPGQSLTLIATANQGSEATYESGFVIDKFPISRPNLTFSTLTVSNMSPEDSSIYLCSTGGIRSEAFFGQGTRLTVV.

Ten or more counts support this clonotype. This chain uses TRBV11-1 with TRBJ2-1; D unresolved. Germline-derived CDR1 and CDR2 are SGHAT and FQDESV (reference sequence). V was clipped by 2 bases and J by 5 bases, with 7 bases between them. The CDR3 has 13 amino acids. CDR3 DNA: TGTGCCAGCAGCTTATTCGCCCACAATGAGCAGTTCTTC. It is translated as CASSLFAHNEQFF.

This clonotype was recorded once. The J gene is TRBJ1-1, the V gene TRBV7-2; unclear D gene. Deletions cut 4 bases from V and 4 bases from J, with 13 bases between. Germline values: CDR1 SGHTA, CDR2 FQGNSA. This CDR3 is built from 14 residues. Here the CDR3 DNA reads TGTGCCAGCAGCTCCCAGAGGGCGGCCACTGAAGCTTTCTTT. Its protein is CASSSQRAATEAFF.

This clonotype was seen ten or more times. The CDR3 is CASSSRGNEQFF. For the CDR3, the DNA is TGTGCCAGCAGTTCCAGGGGTAATGAGCAGTTCTTC. The J gene is TRBJ2-1, the V gene TRBV12-3 or TRBV12-4; weak D call: TRBD1 (6 bases). The CDR3 has 12 amino acids. The V end was cut by 4 bases, the J end by 7 bases, with 8 bases between.

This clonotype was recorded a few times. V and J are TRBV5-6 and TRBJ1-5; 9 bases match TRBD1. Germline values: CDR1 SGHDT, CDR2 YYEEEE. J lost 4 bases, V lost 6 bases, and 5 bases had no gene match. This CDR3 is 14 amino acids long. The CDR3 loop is CASTLGQGNQPQHF. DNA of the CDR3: TGTGCCAGCACCTTAGGACAGGGGAATCAGCCCCAGCATTTT.

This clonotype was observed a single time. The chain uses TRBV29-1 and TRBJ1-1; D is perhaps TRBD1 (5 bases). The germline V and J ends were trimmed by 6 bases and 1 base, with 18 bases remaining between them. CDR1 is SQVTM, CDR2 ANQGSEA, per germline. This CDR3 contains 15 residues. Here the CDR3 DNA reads TGCAGCGTGCGTACAGGTCTTTCCCAGAACACTGAAGCTTTCTTT. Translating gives CSVRTGLSQNTEAFF.

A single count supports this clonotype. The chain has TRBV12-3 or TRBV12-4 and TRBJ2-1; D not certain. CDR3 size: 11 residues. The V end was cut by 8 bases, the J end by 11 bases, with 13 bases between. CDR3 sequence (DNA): TGTGCCAGCGGTTCAACAGCGAAGCAGTTCTTC. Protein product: CASGSTAKQFF.

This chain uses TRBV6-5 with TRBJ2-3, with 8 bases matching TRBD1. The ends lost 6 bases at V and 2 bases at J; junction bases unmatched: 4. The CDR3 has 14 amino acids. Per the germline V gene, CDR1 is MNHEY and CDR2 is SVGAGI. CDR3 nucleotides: TGTGCCAGCAGGGTGGACAGGGTCACAGATACGCAGTATTTT. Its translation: CASRVDRVTDTQYF.

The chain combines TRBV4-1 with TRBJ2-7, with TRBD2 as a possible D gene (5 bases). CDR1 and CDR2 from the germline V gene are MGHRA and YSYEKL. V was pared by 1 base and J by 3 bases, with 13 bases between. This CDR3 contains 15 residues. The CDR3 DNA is TGCGCCAGCAGCCAAGTTCCAACTAGAGGCTACGAGCAGTACTTC. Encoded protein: CASSQVPTRGYEQYF.

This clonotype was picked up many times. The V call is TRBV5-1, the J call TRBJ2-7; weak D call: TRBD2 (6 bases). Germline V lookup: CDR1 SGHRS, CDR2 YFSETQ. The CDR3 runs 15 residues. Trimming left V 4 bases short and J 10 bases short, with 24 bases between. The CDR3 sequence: CASSLFERDSGIQYF. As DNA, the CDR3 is TGCGCCAGCAGCCTCTTCGAGAGAGATAGCGGAATCCAGTACTTC.

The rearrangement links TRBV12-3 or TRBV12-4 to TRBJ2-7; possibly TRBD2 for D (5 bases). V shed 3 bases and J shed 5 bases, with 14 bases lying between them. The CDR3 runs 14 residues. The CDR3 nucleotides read TGTGCCAGCAGTTTGGTTACTAGTTACCACGAGCAGTACTTC. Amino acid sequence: CASSLVTSYHEQYF.

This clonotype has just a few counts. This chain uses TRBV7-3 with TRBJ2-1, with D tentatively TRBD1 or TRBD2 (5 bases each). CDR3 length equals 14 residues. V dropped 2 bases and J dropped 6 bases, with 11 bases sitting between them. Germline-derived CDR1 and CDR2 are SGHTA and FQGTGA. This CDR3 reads CASSLSRGTNEQFF. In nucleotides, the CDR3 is TGTGCCAGCAGCTTATCCCGAGGGACCAATGAGCAGTTCTTC. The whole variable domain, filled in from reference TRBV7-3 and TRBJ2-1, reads GAGVSQTPSNKVTEKGKYVELRCDPISGHTALYWYRQSLGQGPEFLIYFQGTGAADDSGLPNDRFFAVRPEGSVSTLKIQRTERGDSAVYLCASSLSRGTNEQFFGPGTRLTVL.

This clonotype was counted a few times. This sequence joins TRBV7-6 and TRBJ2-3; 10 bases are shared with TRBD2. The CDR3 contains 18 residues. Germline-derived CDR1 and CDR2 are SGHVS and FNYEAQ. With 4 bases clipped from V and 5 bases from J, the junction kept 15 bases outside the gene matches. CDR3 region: CASSSISGGLVLGDTQYF. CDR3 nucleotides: TGTGCCAGCAGCTCTATTAGCGGGGGGCTGGTCCTAGGAGATACGCAGTATTTT.

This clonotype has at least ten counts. The CDR3 loop is CSARETVRYEQYF. As DNA, the CDR3 is TGCAGTGCTAGGGAAACAGTCCGCTACGAGCAGTACTTC. This rearrangement joins TRBV20-1 to TRBJ2-7; no clear D gene. The V end was cut by 3 bases, the J end by 3 bases, with 12 bases between. Germline V gives CDR1 DFQATT, CDR2 SNEGSKA (reference sequence). This CDR3 has 13 amino acids.

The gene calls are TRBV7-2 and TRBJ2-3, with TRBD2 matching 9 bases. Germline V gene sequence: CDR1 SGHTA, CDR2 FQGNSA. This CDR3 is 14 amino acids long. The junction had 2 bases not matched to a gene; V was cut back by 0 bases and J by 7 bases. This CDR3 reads CASSLAAGGNTQYF. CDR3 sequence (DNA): TGTGCCAGCAGCTTAGCAGCGGGAGGAAATACGCAGTATTTT. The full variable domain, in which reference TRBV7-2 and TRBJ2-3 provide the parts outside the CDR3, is GAGVSQSPSNKVTEKGKDVELRCDPISGHTALYWYRQSLGQGLEFLIYFQGNSAPDKSGLPSDRFSAERTGGSVSTLTIQRTQQEDSAVYLCASSLAAGGNTQYFGPGTRLTVL.

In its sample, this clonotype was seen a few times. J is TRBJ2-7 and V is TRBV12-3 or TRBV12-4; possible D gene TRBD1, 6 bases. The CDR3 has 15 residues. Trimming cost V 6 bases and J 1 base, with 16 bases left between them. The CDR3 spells CASSPGQPGSYEQYF. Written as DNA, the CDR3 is TGTGCCAGCAGCCCGGGACAACCGGGATCCTACGAGCAGTACTTC.

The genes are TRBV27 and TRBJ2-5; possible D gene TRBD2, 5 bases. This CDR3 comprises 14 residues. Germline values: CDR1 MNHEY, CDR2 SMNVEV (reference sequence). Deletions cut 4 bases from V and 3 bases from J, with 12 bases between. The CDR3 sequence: CASSSRGVEETQYF. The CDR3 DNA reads TGTGCCAGCAGTTCCCGGGGAGTCGAAGAGACCCAGTACTTC.

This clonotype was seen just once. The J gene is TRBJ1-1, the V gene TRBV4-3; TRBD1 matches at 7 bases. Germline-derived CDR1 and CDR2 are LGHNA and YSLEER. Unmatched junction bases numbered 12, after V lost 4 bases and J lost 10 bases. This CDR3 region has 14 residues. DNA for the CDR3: TGCGCCAGCAGCCGCGAAGGGACAGCGCAGGGAGCTTTCTTT. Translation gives CASSREGTAQGAFF.

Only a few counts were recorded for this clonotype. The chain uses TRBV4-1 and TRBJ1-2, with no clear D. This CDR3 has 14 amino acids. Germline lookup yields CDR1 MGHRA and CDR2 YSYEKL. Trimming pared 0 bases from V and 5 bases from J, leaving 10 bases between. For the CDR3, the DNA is TGCGCCAGCAGCCAAGACGGCGTGGATTATGGCTACACCTTC. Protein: CASSQDGVDYGYTF.

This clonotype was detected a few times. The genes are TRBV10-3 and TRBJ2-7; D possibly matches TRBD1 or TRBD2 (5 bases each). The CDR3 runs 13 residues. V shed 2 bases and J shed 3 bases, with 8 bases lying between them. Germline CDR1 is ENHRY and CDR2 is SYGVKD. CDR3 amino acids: CAISEGTDYEQYF. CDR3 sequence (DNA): TGTGCCATCAGTGAGGGGACCGACTACGAGCAGTACTTC.

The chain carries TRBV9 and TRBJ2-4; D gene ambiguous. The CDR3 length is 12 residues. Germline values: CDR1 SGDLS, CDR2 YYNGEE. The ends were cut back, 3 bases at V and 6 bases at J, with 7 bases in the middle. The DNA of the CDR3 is TGTGCCAGCAGCGGGCTCCCAAACATTCAGTACTTC. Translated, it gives CASSGLPNIQYF.

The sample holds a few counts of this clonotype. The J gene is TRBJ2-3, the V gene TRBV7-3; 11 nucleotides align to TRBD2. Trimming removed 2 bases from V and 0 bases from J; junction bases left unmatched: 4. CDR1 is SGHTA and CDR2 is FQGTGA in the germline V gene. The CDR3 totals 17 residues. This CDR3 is CASSLVAGGPSTDTQYF. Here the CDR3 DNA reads TGTGCCAGCAGCTTAGTAGCGGGAGGGCCTAGCACAGATACGCAGTATTTT.

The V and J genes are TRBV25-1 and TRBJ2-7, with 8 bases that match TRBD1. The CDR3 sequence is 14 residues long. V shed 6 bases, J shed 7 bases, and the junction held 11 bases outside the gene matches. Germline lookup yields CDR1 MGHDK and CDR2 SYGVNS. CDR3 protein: CASRTGGLSGEQYF. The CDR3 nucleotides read TGTGCCAGCAGAACAGGGGGTCTCAGTGGAGAGCAGTACTTC.

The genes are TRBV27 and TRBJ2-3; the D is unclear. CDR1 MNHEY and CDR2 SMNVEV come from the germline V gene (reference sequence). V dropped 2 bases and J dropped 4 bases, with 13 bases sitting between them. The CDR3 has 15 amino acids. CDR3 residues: CASSLTTASSDTQYF. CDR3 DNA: TGTGCCAGCAGTTTAACTACAGCGTCGTCAGATACGCAGTATTTT.

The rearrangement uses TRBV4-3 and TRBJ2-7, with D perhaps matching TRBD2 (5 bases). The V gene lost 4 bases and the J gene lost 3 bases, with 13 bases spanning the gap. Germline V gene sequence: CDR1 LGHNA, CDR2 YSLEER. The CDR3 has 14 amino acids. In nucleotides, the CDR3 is TGCGCCAGCAGCCGACTGAACGGGAACTACGAGCAGTACTTC. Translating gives CASSRLNGNYEQYF.